Described below is a single T cell receptor beta chain sequence and its context. Its target is not known. Germline V CDR1 and CDR2: MNHEY, SVGAGI. The CDR3 contains 14 residues. Trimming removed 5 bases at V and 6 bases at J, with 14 bases between. The data stem from a study of T cell repertoires in aging, cancer and after chemotherapy. TCR beta rearrangements were amplified from peripheral blood genomic DNA. Regarding the study as a whole: Across the chemotherapy interval, each cancer cohort showed higher median generation probability, suggesting thymic rebound. Age-matched healthy donors had significantly more diverse, less clonal blood TCR repertoires than untreated cancer patients.

Multiplex touch-down PCR with TRB-A/B primers amplified rearranged V-D-J TRB sequences. MiXCR, applied by TCRdb to the multiplex PCR reads, yields one record per CDR3 protein. The table shows around 9,000 distinct CDR3 sequences, with more than 25% occurring only once. Sequenced: blood. The chain links TRBV6-5 to TRBJ1-5; D not resolved. The clonotype comes from a human donor in good health. This CDR3 is CASSESEEAQPQHF. The DNA for the CDR3 is TGTGCCAGCAGTGAATCGGAAGAGGCTCAGCCCCAGCATTTT.